A selection of T cell receptor beta chains follows, all from one sample in a study of sequential checkpoint blockade in melanoma. The method was immunoSEQ multiplex PCR; TCRdb's version includes in-frame clones alone and lacks a portion of them. The table has tens of thousands of clones, around 65% seen once; the top ten hold about 20%. Material: CD8+ T cells sorted from blood (inferred from file names), obtained from a patient given nivolumab and ipilimumab in sequence. These receptors were obtained from a human donor with melanoma. Each CDR3 is given without its conserved first and last residue. The D gene is left open where the match is weak. Size is stated for part of the rows, as once, few or many counts, or as a class when the clone is expanded.

>TRBV7-3|TRBD2|TRBJ2-1|-
ASSNWTSGYNEQF
>TRBV7-9|-|TRBJ2-1|-
ASSLSPGNEQF
>TRBV2|-|TRBJ2-2|-
ASRVYHTGELF
>TRBV5-4|-|TRBJ2-7|few
ASSLGVGAVEQY
>TRBV7-3|TRBD1|TRBJ1-5|once
ASSSWTGGEPQH
>TRBV13|TRBD1|TRBJ1-2|-
ASSSGTAYGYT
>TRBV11-2|TRBD1|TRBJ2-3|-
ASSTQAPGQGDTDTQY
>TRBV4-1|TRBD2|TRBJ2-3|-
ASGQSGNPTDTQY
>TRBV2|-|TRBJ2-7|-
ASSETRTWGSSYEQY
>TRBV11-2|-|TRBJ2-1|few
ASSQALDNEQF
>TRBV7-6|TRBD2|TRBJ2-1|-
ASSLEALAGSYNEQF
>TRBV6-1|TRBD1|TRBJ1-1|-
ASSELKGALNTEAF
>TRBV5-1|-|TRBJ2-7|few
ASSLAEPRRGDRRSYEQY
>TRBV5-1|-|TRBJ1-6|medium-sized
ASSLVGGSYNSPLH
>TRBV28|TRBD2|TRBJ2-2|-
ASSLYLRGGDGELF
>TRBV6-5|-|TRBJ1-5|-
ASNGLGENQPQH
>TRBV7-8|-|TRBJ2-2|-
ASSPYVGVSIGELF
>TRBV27|TRBD1|TRBJ1-1|-
ASSFAGGDRKAF
>TRBV10-3|-|TRBJ2-5|-
ASQGDLGETQY
>TRBV7-8|TRBD1|TRBJ1-4|-
ASSQDTGVYEKLF
>TRBV7-9|-|TRBJ2-4|-
ASSPPERENIQY
>TRBV7-3|-|TRBJ1-2|-
ASSLGRGFYGYT
>TRBV27|-|TRBJ2-2|once
ASRETNTGELF
>TRBV5-1|TRBD1|TRBJ1-1|-
ASRQGGEAF
>TRBV6-5|-|TRBJ2-5|-
ASSYGEGETQY
>TRBV6-6|-|TRBJ1-2|-
ASTLADLYGYT
>TRBV21-1|-|TRBJ1-2|-
ASSKRAGEANYGYT